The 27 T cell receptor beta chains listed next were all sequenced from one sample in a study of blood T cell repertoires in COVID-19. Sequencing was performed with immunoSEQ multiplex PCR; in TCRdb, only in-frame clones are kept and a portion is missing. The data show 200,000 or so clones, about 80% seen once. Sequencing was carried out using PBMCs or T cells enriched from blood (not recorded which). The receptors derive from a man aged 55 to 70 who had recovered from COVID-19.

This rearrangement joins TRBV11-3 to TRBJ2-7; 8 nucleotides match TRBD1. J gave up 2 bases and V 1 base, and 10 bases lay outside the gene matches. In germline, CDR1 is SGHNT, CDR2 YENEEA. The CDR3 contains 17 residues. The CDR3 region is CASSLGTGTGRPYEQYF. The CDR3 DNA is TGTGCCAGCAGCTTAGGGACCGGGACAGGTCGACCCTACGAGCAGTACTTC.

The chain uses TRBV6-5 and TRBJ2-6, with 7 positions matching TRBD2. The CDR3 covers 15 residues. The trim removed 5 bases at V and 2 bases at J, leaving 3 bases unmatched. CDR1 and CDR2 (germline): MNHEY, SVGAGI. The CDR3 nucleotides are TGTGCCAGCAGTCCCGGGGGGACTGGGGCCAACGTCCTGACTTTC. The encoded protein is CASSPGGTGANVLTF.

The CDR3 sequence: CATSGTENTEAFF. The CDR3 DNA sequence: TGTGCCACTTCTGGGACAGAAAACACTGAAGCTTTCTTT. J is TRBJ1-1 and V is TRBV10-3, with 7 bases matching TRBD1. The V gene end was trimmed by 10 bases and the J gene end by 2 bases; junction bases not matched to a gene: 7. In germline, CDR1 is ENHRY, CDR2 SYGVKD. The CDR3 has 13 residues.

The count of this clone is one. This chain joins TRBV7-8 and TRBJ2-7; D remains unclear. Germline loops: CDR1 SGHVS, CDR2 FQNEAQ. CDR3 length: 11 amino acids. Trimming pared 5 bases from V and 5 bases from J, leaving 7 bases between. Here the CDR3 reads CASSPTNEQYF. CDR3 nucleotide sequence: TGTGCCAGCAGCCCTACGAACGAGCAGTACTTC.

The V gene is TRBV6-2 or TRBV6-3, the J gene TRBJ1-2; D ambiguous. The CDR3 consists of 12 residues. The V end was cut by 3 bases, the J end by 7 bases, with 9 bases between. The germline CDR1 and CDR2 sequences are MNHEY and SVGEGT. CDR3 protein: CASSYTTGGYTF. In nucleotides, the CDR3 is TGTGCCAGCAGTTATACAACGGGTGGCTACACCTTC.

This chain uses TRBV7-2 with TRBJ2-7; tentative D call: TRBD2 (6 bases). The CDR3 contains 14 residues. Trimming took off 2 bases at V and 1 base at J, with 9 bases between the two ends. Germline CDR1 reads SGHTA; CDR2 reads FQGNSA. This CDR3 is CASSLSGESYEQYF. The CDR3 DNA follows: TGTGCCAGCAGCTTATCGGGGGAGTCCTACGAGCAGTACTTC.

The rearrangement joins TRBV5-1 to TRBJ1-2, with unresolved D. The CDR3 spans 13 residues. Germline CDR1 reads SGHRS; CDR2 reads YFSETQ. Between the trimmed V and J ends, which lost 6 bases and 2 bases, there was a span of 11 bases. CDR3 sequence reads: CASTPTGNYGYTF. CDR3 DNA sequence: TGCGCCAGCACACCGACGGGGAACTATGGCTACACCTTC.

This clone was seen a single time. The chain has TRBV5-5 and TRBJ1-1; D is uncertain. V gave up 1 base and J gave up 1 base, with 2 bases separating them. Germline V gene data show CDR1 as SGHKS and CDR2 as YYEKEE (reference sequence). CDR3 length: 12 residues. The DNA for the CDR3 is TGTGCCAGCAGCTTGCAGAACACTGAAGCTTTCTTT. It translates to CASSLQNTEAFF.

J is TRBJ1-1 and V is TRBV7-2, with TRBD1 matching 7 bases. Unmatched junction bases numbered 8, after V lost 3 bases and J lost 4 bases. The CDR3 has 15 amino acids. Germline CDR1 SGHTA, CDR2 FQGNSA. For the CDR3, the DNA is TGTGCCAGCAGCTTCGCGACAGGGACGGTCACTGAAGCTTTCTTT. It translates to CASSFATGTVTEAFF.

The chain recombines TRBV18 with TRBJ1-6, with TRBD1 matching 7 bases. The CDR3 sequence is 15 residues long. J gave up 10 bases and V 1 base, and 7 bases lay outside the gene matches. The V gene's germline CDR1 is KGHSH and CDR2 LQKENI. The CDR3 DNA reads TGTGCCAGCTCACCACAAGACAGGGACGGCTCACCCCTCCACTTT. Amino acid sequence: CASSPQDRDGSPLHF.

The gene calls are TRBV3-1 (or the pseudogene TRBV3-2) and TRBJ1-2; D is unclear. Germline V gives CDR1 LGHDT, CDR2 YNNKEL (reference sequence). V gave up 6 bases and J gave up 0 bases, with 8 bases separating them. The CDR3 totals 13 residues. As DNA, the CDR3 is TGTGCCAGCAGTCCGGGAACTAACTATGGCTACACCTTC. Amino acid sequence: CASSPGTNYGYTF.

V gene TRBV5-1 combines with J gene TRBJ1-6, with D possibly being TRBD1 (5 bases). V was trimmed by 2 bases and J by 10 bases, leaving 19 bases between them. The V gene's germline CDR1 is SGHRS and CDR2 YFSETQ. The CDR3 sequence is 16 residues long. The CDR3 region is CASSFYLDGGGSPLHF. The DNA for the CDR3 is TGCGCCAGCAGCTTCTACCTGGACGGTGGGGGGTCACCCCTCCACTTT.

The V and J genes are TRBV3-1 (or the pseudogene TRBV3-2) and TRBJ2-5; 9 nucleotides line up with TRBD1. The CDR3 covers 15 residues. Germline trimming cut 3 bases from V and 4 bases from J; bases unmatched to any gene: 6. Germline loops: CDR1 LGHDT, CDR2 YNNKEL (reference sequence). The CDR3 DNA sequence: TGTGCCAGCAGCCATAGGACAGGGGCGGGAGAGACCCAGTACTTC. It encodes CASSHRTGAGETQYF.

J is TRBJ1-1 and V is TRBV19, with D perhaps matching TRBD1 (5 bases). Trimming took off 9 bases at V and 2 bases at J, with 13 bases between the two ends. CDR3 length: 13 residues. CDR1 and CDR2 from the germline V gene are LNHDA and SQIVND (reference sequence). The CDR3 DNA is TGTGCCAGCCAAAACAGGAGAAACACTGAAGCTTTCTTT. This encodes CASQNRRNTEAFF.

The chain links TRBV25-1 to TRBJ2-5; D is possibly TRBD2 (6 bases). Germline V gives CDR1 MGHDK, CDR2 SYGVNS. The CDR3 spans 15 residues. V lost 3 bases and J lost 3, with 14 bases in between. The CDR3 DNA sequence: TGTGCCAGCAGTGATGCGGGACTGGCTAAAGAGACCCAGTACTTC. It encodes CASSDAGLAKETQYF.

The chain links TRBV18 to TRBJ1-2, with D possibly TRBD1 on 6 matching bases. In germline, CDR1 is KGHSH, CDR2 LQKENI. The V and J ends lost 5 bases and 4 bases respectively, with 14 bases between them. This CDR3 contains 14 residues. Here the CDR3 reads CASSRDTEVYGYTF. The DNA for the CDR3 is TGTGCCAGCTCAAGGGACACCGAGGTCTATGGCTACACCTTC. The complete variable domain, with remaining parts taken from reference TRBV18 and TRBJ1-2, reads NAGVMQNPRHLVRRRGQEARLRCSPMKGHSHVYWYRQLPEEGLKFMVYLQKENIIDESGMPKERFSAEFPKEGPSILRIQQVVRGDSAAYFCASSRDTEVYGYTFGSGTRLTVV.

Here the CDR3 DNA reads TGTGCCAGCAGCTTAGACGGCGGGGGAGCCTACGAGCAGTACTTC. Protein product: CASSLDGGGAYEQYF. J is TRBJ2-7 and V is TRBV7-2, with 7 positions matching TRBD2. Germline V gene sequence: CDR1 SGHTA, CDR2 FQGNSA. V was pared by 1 base and J by 2 bases, with 5 bases of the junction left unmatched. This CDR3 has 15 amino acids.

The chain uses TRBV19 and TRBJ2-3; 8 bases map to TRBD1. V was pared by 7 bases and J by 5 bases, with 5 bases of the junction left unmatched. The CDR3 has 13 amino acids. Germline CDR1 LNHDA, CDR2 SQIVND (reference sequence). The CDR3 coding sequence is TGTGCCAGTACCCGACAGGGGCAAGATACGCAGTATTTT. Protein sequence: CASTRQGQDTQYF.

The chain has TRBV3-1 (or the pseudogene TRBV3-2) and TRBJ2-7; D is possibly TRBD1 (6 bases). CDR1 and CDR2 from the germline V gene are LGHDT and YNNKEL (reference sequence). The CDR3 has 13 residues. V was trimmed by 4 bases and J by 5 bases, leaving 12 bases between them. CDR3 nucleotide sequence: TGTGCCAGCAGCCTACGACAGGCGGACGAGCAGTACTTC. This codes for CASSLRQADEQYF.

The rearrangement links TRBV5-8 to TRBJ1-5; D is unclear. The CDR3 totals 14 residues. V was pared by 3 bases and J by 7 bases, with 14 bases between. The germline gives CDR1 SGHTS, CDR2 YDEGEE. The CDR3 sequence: CASSWVLAGQPQHF. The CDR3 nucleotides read TGTGCCAGCAGCTGGGTTTTAGCTGGCCAGCCCCAGCATTTT. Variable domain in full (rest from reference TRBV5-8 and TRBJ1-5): EAGVTQSPTHLIKTRGQQATLRCSPISGHTSVYWYQQALGLGLQFLLWYDEGEERNRGNFPPRFSGRQFPNYSSELNVNALELEDSALYLCASSWVLAGQPQHFGDGTRLSIL.

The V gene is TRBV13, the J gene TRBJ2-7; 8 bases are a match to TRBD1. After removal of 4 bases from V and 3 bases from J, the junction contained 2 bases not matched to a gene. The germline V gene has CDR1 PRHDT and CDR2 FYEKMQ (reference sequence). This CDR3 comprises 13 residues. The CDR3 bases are TGTGCCAGCAGCTCGGGACAGGACTACGAGCAGTACTTC. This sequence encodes CASSSGQDYEQYF. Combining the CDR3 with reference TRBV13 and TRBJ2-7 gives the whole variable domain AAGVIQSPRHLIKEKRETATLKCYPIPRHDTVYWYQQGPGQDPQFLISFYEKMQSDKGSIPDRFSAQQFSDYHSELNMSSLELGDSALYFCASSSGQDYEQYFGPGTRLTVT.

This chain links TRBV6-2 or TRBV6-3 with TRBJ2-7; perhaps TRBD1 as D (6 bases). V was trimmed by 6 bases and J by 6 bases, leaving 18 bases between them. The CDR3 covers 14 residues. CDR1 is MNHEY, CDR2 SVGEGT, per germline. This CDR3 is CASSFAGGQFEQYF. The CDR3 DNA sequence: TGTGCCAGCAGCTTTGCTGGGGGCCAATTCGAGCAGTACTTC.

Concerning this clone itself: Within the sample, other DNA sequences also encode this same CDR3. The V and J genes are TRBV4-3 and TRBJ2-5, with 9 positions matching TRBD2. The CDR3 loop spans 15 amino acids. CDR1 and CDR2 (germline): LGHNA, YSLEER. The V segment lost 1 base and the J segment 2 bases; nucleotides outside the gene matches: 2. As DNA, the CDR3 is TGCGCCAGCAGCCAAGTTCTAGCGGGGCAAGAGACCCAGTACTTC. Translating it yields CASSQVLAGQETQYF.

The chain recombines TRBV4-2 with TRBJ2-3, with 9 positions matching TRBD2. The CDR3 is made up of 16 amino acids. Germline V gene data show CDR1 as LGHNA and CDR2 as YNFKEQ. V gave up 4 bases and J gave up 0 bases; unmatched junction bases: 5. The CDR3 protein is CASSLRGGASTDTQYF. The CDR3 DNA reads TGTGCCAGCAGCCTGCGGGGGGGAGCTAGCACAGATACGCAGTATTTT.

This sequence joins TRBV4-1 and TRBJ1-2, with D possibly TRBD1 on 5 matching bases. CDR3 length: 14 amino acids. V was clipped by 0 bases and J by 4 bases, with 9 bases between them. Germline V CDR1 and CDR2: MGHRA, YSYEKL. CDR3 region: CASSQESGIYGYTF. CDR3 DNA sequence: TGCGCCAGCAGCCAAGAGTCAGGGATCTATGGCTACACCTTC.

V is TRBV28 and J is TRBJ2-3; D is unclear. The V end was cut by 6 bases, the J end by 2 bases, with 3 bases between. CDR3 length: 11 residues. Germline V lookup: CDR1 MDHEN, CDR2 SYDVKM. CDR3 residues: CASSYTDTQYF. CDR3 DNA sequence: TGTGCCAGCAGCTACACAGATACGCAGTATTTT. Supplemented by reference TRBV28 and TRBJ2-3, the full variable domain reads DVKVTQSSRYLVKRTGEKVFLECVQDMDHENMFWYRQDPGLGLRLIYFSYDVKMKEKGDIPEGYSVSREKKERFSLILESASTNQTSMYLCASSYTDTQYFGPGTRLTVL.

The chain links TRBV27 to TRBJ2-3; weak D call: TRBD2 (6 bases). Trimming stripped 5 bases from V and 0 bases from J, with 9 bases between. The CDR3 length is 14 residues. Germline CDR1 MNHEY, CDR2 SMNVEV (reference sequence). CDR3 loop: CASSTAGSTDTQYF. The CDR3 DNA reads TGTGCCAGCAGTACTGCGGGGAGCACAGATACGCAGTATTTT.